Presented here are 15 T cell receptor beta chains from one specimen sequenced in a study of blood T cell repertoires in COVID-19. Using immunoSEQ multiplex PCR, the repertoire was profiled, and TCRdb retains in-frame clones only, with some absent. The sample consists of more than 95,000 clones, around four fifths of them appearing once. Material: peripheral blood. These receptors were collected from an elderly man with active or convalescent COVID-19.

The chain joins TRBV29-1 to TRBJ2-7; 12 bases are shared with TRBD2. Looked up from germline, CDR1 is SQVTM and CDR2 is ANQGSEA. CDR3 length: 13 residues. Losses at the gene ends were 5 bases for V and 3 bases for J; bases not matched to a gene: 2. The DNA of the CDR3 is TGCAGCGTTACTAGCGGGGGGAACTACGAGCAGTACTTC. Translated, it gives CSVTSGGNYEQYF.

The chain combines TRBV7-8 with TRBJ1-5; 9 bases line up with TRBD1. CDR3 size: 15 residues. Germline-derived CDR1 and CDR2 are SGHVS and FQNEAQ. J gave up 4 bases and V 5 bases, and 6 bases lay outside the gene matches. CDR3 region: CASSPKQGANQPQHF. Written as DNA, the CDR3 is TGTGCCAGCAGCCCGAAACAGGGGGCGAATCAGCCCCAGCATTTT.

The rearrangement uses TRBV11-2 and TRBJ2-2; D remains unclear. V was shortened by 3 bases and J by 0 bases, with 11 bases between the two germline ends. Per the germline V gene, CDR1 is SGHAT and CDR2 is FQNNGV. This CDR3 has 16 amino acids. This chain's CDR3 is CASSFGDRANTGELFF. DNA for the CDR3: TGTGCCAGCAGCTTTGGAGACCGCGCGAACACCGGGGAGCTGTTTTTT. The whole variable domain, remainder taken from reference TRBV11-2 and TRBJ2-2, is EAGVAQSPRYKIIEKRQSVAFWCNPISGHATLYWYQQILGQGPKLLIQFQNNGVVDDSQLPKDRFSAERLKGVDSTLKIQPAKLEDSAVYLCASSFGDRANTGELFFGEGSRLTVL.

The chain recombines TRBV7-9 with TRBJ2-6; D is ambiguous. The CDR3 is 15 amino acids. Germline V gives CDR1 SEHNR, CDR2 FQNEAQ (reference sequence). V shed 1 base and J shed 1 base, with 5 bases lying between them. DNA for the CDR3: TGTGCCAGCAGCTTAGTACAGTCTGGGGCCAACGTCCTGACTTTC. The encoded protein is CASSLVQSGANVLTF. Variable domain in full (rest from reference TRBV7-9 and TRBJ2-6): DTGVSQNPRHKITKRGQNVTFRCDPISEHNRLYWYRQTLGQGPEFLTYFQNEAQLEKSRLLSDRFSAERPKGSFSTLEIQRTEQGDSAMYLCASSLVQSGANVLTFGAGSRLTVL.

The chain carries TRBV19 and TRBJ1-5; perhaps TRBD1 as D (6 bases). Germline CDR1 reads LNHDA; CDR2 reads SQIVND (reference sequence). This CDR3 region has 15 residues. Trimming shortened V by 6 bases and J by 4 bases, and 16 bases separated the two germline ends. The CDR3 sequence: CASRPTGRANQPQHF. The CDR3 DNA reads TGTGCCAGTAGGCCTACAGGGAGGGCAAATCAGCCCCAGCATTTT.

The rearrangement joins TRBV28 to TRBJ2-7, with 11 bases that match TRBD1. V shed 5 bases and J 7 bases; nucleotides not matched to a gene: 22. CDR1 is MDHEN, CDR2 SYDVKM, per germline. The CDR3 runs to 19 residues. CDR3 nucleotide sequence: TGTGCCAGCAGTACCCCGGGACAGGGGGTCGGACCTGGTTCGATGGAGCAGTACTTC. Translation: CASSTPGQGVGPGSMEQYF.

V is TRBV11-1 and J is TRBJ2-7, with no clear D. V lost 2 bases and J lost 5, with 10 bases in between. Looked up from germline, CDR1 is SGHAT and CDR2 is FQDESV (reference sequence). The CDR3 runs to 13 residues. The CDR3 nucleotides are TGTGCCAGCAGCTTACGGGTGAGCGACGAGCAGTACTTC. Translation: CASSLRVSDEQYF.

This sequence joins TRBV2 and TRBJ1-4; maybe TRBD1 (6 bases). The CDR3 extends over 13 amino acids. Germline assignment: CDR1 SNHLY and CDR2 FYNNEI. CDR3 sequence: CAGGGVYNEKLFF. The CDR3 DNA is TGTGCTGGCGGGGGCGTTTACAATGAAAAACTGTTTTTT.

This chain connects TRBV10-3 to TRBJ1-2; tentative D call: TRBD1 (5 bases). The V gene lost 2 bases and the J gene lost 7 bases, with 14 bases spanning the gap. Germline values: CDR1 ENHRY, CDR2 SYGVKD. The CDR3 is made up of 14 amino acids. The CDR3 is CAISEAVQGAGYTF. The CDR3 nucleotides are TGTGCCATCAGTGAGGCGGTCCAAGGGGCTGGCTACACCTTC.

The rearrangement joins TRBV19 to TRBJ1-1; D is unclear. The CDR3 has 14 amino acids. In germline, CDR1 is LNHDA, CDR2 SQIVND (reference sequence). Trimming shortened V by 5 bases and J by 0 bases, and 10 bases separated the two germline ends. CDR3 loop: CASSPGWLNTEAFF. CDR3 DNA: TGTGCCAGTAGTCCGGGGTGGTTGAACACTGAAGCTTTCTTT.

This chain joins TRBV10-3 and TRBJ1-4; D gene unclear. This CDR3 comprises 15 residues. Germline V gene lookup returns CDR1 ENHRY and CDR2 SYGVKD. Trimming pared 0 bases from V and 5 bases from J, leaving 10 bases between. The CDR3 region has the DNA TGTGCCATCAGTGAGTCAGGCGGATCGAATGAAAAACTGTTTTTT. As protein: CAISESGGSNEKLFF.

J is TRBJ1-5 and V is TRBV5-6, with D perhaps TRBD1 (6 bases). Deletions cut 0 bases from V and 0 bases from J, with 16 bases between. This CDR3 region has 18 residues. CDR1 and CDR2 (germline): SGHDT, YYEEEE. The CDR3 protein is CASSLAGAGAYSNQPQHF. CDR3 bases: TGTGCCAGCAGCTTGGCTGGAGCGGGGGCTTATAGCAATCAGCCCCAGCATTTT.

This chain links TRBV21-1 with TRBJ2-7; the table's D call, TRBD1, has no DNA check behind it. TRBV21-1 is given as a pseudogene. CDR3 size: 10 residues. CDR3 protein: CAIRGPEQYF. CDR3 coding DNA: TGTGCCATCAGGGGGCCCGAGCAGTACTTC.

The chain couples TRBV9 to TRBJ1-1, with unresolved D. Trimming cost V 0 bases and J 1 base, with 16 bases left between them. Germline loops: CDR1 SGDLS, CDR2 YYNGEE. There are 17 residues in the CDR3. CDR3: CASSVGSLHMRNTEAFF. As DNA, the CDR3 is TGTGCCAGCAGCGTAGGAAGCCTTCATATGAGGAACACTGAAGCTTTCTTT.

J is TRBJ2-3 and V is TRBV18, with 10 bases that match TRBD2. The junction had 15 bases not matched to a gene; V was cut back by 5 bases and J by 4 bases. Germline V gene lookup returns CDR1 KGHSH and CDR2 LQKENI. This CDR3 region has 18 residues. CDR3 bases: TGTGCCAGCTCATATTCCGGGACTAGCGCTGGGTTCCCAGATACGCAGTATTTT. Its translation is CASSYSGTSAGFPDTQYF.